This note documents a single T cell receptor (beta chain) sequence. Its cognate antigen is unknown. Healthy Caucasian individuals from Russia aged roughly 6 to 90 were enrolled as donors. Per sample, a minimum of 6 million PBMCs were isolated. The second PCR ran 7 to 11 cycles with a sample-barcoded 5' primer and J-beta primers. TCRdb passed the 5' RACE reads through MiXCR, listing each CDR3 protein once. Altogether about a million distinct CDR3 sequences are present, roughly 51% being singletons, with the ten largest covering around a fifth. The sample belongs to a study of blood T cells in healthy people across ages. Whole-study results and caveats: Diversity was estimated from one million T cells, and these estimates were considered underestimates.

Sequencing was done on a sample of blood. The sequence came from a woman between 55 and 75 years old in good health.

As DNA, the CDR3 is TGTGCCAGCAGTCGGACAGGGATGAGGGAGACCCAGTACTTC. This gives the protein CASSRTGMRETQYF. The chain has TRBV28 and TRBJ2-7, with 8 bases fitting TRBD1. The J call may be wrong; the DNA end is better matched by TRBJ2-5. The V gene's germline CDR1 is MDHEN and CDR2 SYDVKM. The CDR3 totals 14 residues.